A single sample gave rise to the 20 T cell receptor beta chains below, sequenced in a study of beta chain features in type 1 diabetes. Every isolated RNA sample was fully reverse transcribed, so sequencing captured expressed TCRB transcripts. This table comes from immunoSEQ multiplex PCR, and its TCRdb copy is limited to in-frame clones, with some not included. Seen here are about half a million clones, 9.5% to 12% observed once, and the top ten hold approximately 0.045%. Sequenced: naive CD4+ T cells from blood. The receptors derive from a woman in her late teens or twenties in good health.

The rearrangement joins TRBV30 to TRBJ2-5; TRBD2 is a possible D gene (6 bases). Trimming left V 2 bases short and J 2 bases short, with 9 bases between. The CDR3 sequence is 13 residues long. Germline V gene data show CDR1 as GTSNPN and CDR2 as SVGIG (reference sequence). The CDR3: CAWSRTTQETQYF. CDR3 bases: TGTGCCTGGAGTCGGACTACACAAGAGACCCAGTACTTC.

V is TRBV7-6 and J is TRBJ1-1; D possibly corresponds to TRBD1 (5 bases). The CDR3 is made up of 14 amino acids. V lost 5 bases, J lost 10 bases, and 20 bases lay in between. Germline assignment: CDR1 SGHVS and CDR2 FNYEAQ. CDR3 nucleotides: TGTGCCAGCAGCGCCCGAGGGGACTTTCGAAGAGCTTTCTTT. Encoded protein: CASSARGDFRRAFF.

This clone was detected a few times. The chain couples TRBV29-1 to TRBJ1-2, with TRBD1 matching over 9 bases. Looked up from germline, CDR1 is SQVTM and CDR2 is ANQGSEA. The V and J ends lost 3 bases and 3 bases, in that order; junction bases with no gene match: 2. The length of the CDR3 is 13 residues. The CDR3 loop reads CSVDTGGYYGYTF. The CDR3 DNA follows: TGCAGCGTTGATACAGGGGGCTACTATGGCTACACCTTC.

The genes are TRBV5-4 and TRBJ2-7, with no clear D. V gave up 1 base and J gave up 4 bases, with 3 bases separating them. The germline V gene encodes CDR1 SGHNT and CDR2 YYREEE (reference sequence). The CDR3 loop spans 11 amino acids. The CDR3 nucleotides are TGTGCCAGCAGCTTGTGGTACGAGCAGTACTTC. Protein product: CASSLWYEQYF. Filled out from reference TRBV5-4 and TRBJ2-7, the complete variable domain reads ETGVTQSPTHLIKTRGQQVTLRCSSQSGHNTVSWYQQALGQGPQFIFQYYREEENGRGNFPPRFSGLQFPNYSSELNVNALELDDSALYLCASSLWYEQYFGPGTRLTVT.

The chain recombines TRBV29-1 with TRBJ2-1; 9 bases match TRBD2. Germline V gives CDR1 SQVTM, CDR2 ANQGSEA. With 4 bases clipped from V and 4 bases from J, the junction kept 8 bases outside the gene matches. CDR3 length: 15 amino acids. The CDR3 sequence: CSVVGLAGLYNEQFF. Here the CDR3 DNA reads TGCAGCGTTGTAGGGCTAGCGGGACTATACAATGAGCAGTTCTTC.

V usage is TRBV6-5 and J usage is TRBJ2-7; 8 bases match TRBD1. Germline V gene sequence: CDR1 MNHEY, CDR2 SVGAGI. The length of the CDR3 is 15 residues. The trim removed 4 bases at V and 0 bases at J, leaving 5 bases unmatched. In nucleotides, the CDR3 is TGTGCCAGCAGTTTGACAGGGGCGGGCTCCTACGAGCAGTACTTC. It specifies CASSLTGAGSYEQYF.

This chain joins TRBV7-2 and TRBJ2-5; 8 nucleotides line up with TRBD2. V lost 8 bases and J lost 2; bases outside the gene matches: 7. Germline values: CDR1 SGHTA, CDR2 FQGNSA. This CDR3 is built from 14 residues. This CDR3 reads CASCPRGGQETQYF. Written as DNA, the CDR3 is TGTGCCAGCTGCCCGCGCGGGGGGCAAGAGACCCAGTACTTC.

V usage is TRBV29-1 and J usage is TRBJ1-4, with 7 bases matching TRBD1. Germline CDR1 SQVTM, CDR2 ANQGSEA. The CDR3 extends over 13 amino acids. The V and J ends lost 4 bases and 8 bases, in that order; junction bases with no gene match: 7. CDR3 DNA sequence: TGCAGCGTTGGACAGGGTATATCGGAAAAACTGTTTTTT. This sequence encodes CSVGQGISEKLFF.

This clone occurred a few times. Different DNA sequences within this sample yield the same CDR3. The chain has TRBV29-1 and TRBJ2-6; unclear D gene. The germline CDR1 and CDR2 sequences are SQVTM and ANQGSEA. The CDR3 is 12 amino acids. Trimming pared 6 bases from V and 0 bases from J, leaving 3 bases between. CDR3 region: CSVVSGANVLTF. As DNA, the CDR3 is TGCAGCGTCGTCTCTGGGGCCAACGTCCTGACTTTC.

The chain has TRBV29-1 and TRBJ2-7; D unclear. V was pared by 5 bases and J by 4 bases, with 6 bases between. There are 10 residues in the CDR3. In germline, CDR1 is SQVTM, CDR2 ANQGSEA. The CDR3 sequence: CSVIFYEQYF. The CDR3 nucleotides are TGCAGCGTTATCTTTTACGAGCAGTACTTC.

This clone has more than one count but fewer than ten. The genes are TRBV14 and TRBJ1-2, with 9 bases matching TRBD1. Germline V gene data show CDR1 as SGHDN and CDR2 as FVKESK. This CDR3 region has 16 residues. V shed 3 bases, J shed 7 bases, and the junction held 12 bases outside the gene matches. DNA of the CDR3: TGTGCCAGCAGCCAGCCCGGGACAGGGATGACGGCTGGCTACACCTTC. Residues: CASSQPGTGMTAGYTF. The full variable domain, rest sourced from reference TRBV14 and TRBJ1-2, is EAGVTQFPSHSVIEKGQTVTLRCDPISGHDNLYWYRRVMGKEIKFLLHFVKESKQDESGMPNNRFLAERTGGTYSTLKVQPAELEDSGVYFCASSQPGTGMTAGYTFGSGTRLTVV.

The CDR3 region has the DNA TGTGCCAGCACCCGGACAGGGGATTCCTATGGCTACACCTTC. Translating it yields CASTRTGDSYGYTF. The chain combines TRBV9 with TRBJ1-2, with 9 positions matching TRBD1. Germline CDR1 reads SGDLS; CDR2 reads YYNGEE. The CDR3 is 14 residues long. The trim removed 6 bases at V and 4 bases at J, leaving 7 bases unmatched.

The V and J genes are TRBV2 and TRBJ2-5; 8 positions match TRBD1. J lost 4 bases, V lost 7 bases, and 8 bases had no gene match. Germline values: CDR1 SNHLY, CDR2 FYNNEI. CDR3 length equals 14 residues. The chain's CDR3 is CASMDRVSSETQYF. The CDR3 nucleotides are TGTGCCAGCATGGACAGGGTTTCGTCAGAGACCCAGTACTTC. The full variable domain, rest sourced from reference TRBV2 and TRBJ2-5, is EPEVTQTPSHQVTQMGQEVILRCVPISNHLYFYWYRQILGQKVEFLVSFYNNEISEKSEIFDDQFSVERPDGSNFTLKIRSTKLEDSAMYFCASMDRVSSETQYFGPGTRLLVL.

This clone has a handful of counts. The chain recombines TRBV6-5 with TRBJ2-5; tentatively, D is TRBD2 (5 bases). The CDR3 covers 13 residues. From germline, CDR1 is MNHEY and CDR2 SVGAGI. Deletions cut 2 bases from V and 5 bases from J, with 9 bases between. The CDR3 DNA sequence: TGTGCCAGCAGTTACGAGAGGGTCGAGACCCAGTACTTC. Translating gives CASSYERVETQYF.

The V call is TRBV7-3, the J call TRBJ1-2; D is unclear. The germline V and J ends were trimmed by 8 bases and 4 bases, with 11 bases remaining between them. Germline values: CDR1 SGHTA, CDR2 FQGTGA. The CDR3 loop spans 12 amino acids. The CDR3: CASGGGFYGYTF. The CDR3 DNA reads TGTGCCAGCGGCGGCGGTTTCTATGGCTACACCTTC.

This sequence joins TRBV19 and TRBJ2-1; TRBD1 is a possible D gene (5 bases). The CDR3 sequence is 15 residues long. The germline V and J ends were trimmed by 3 bases and 0 bases, with 9 bases remaining between them. Germline-derived CDR1 and CDR2 are LNHDA and SQIVND (reference sequence). The CDR3 region is CASSIQGHSYNEQFF. The CDR3 nucleotides read TGTGCCAGTAGTATCCAGGGCCACTCCTACAATGAGCAGTTCTTC.

This rearrangement joins TRBV29-1 to TRBJ2-4; D might be TRBD1 (6 bases). Trimming stripped 2 bases from V and 5 bases from J, with 10 bases between. CDR1 is SQVTM, CDR2 ANQGSEA, per germline. The CDR3 has 13 amino acids. CDR3 sequence (DNA): TGCAGCGTTGAAAAGTGGGGGCAAAACATTCAGTACTTC. It encodes CSVEKWGQNIQYF.

V and J are TRBV15 and TRBJ2-7; 7 bases are a match to TRBD2. Unmatched junction bases numbered 1, after V lost 3 bases and J lost 5 bases. The CDR3 consists of 12 residues. Germline CDR1 is LNHNV and CDR2 is YYDKDF (reference sequence). The CDR3 nucleotides are TGTGCCACCAGCAGGGGAGGGGACGAGCAGTACGTC. Amino acids: CATSRGGDEQYV.

This clone was counted between two and nine times. The chain joins TRBV6-6 to TRBJ2-7; D gene unclear. Trimming shortened V by 7 bases and J by 5 bases, and 15 bases separated the two germline ends. Per the germline V gene, CDR1 is MNHNY and CDR2 is SVGAGI (reference sequence). The CDR3 is made up of 13 amino acids. Written as DNA, the CDR3 is TGTGCCAGCACCCAAGGGCAGTTTCACGAGCAGTACGTC. It is translated as CASTQGQFHEQYV.

The V and J genes are TRBV27 and TRBJ2-4; D may be TRBD2 (5 bases). Germline V gene sequence: CDR1 MNHEY, CDR2 SMNVEV (reference sequence). The V gene lost 6 bases and the J gene lost 2 bases, with 11 bases spanning the gap. CDR3 length: 14 amino acids. The CDR3 sequence: CASSLTGTKNIQYF. The DNA of the CDR3 is TGTGCCAGCAGCCTAACCGGGACCAAAAACATTCAGTACTTC.